Below, 4 T cell receptor beta chains from the same sample are listed, as sequenced in a study of tissue T cells after allogeneic stem cell transplantation. Time point denoted: mouse harvest day 14 after allogeneic transplant. The graft held 10^6 splenic CD5+ T cells and 10^7 T-cell-depleted bone marrow cells. Measured with immunoSEQ multiplex PCR; TCRdb has only the in-frame clones, and not every one. The sample records 2,000 to 2,500 clones, 40% to 50% being singletons. Material for sequencing was gut tissue. Receptors originate from a female BALB/c mouse given C57BL/6 T cells with graft-versus-host disease after an allogeneic hematopoietic cell transplant.

A remark on this clone: Gene names follow the mouse nomenclature. The missing CDR3 end, 1 residue past where the read stops, is filled in from the germline J gene. The chain links TRBV4 to TRBJ2-7, with 11 bases fitting TRBD2. J lost 4 bases, V lost 5 bases, and 4 bases had no gene match. There are 14 residues in the CDR3. Germline V CDR1 and CDR2: LGHDT, YNNKQL (reference sequence). CDR3 DNA, as far as it was read: TGTGCCAGCAGCATGGGACTGGGGGCATATGAACAGTAC. Translating it yields CASSMGLGAYEQY. The full CDR3 sequence reads CASSMGLGAYEQYF.

About this clone: Germline and genes here are mouse. The covered CDR3 bases are TGTGCCAGCAGCTCCTCAAACTCCGACTACACC. As protein: CASSSSNSDYT. The whole CDR3 is CASSSSNSDYTF. The chain uses TRBV3 and TRBJ1-2, with D hard to call. The CDR3 extends 1 residue past the end of the read, so its final part is completed from the germline J gene. The V end was cut by 4 bases, the J end by 0 bases, with 3 bases between. Per the germline V gene, CDR1 is SNHLY and CDR2 is FYNGKV (reference sequence). The CDR3 runs to 12 residues.

A word on this clone: The listed genes are named as in mouse. Read sequence stops 1 residue before the CDR3 end, and the germline J gene provides the missing end. The chain uses TRBV19 and TRBJ2-4; D gene uncertain. The CDR3 is made up of 11 amino acids. Germline V lookup: CDR1 FNHDT, CDR2 SITEND (reference sequence). V lost 4 bases to trimming and J lost 6 bases, with 6 bases between them. CDR3 sequence reads: CASSPENTLYF. CDR3 DNA, as far as it was read: TGTGCCAGCAGTCCAGAGAACACCTTGTAC.

About this clone itself: Mouse germline and gene names are used. The CDR3 end falls 1 residue outside the read, so it is completed with the germline J gene. The V and J genes are TRBV26 and TRBJ2-7; D call uncertain. The CDR3 extends over 10 amino acids. V lost 4 bases and J 5 bases, leaving 3 bases between the germline ends. From germline, CDR1 is KGHPV and CDR2 FQNQEV (reference sequence). CDR3 DNA, as far as it was read: TGTGCCAGCAGTCGAAATGAACAGTAC. Translation: CASSRNEQY. The full CDR3 is CASSRNEQYF.